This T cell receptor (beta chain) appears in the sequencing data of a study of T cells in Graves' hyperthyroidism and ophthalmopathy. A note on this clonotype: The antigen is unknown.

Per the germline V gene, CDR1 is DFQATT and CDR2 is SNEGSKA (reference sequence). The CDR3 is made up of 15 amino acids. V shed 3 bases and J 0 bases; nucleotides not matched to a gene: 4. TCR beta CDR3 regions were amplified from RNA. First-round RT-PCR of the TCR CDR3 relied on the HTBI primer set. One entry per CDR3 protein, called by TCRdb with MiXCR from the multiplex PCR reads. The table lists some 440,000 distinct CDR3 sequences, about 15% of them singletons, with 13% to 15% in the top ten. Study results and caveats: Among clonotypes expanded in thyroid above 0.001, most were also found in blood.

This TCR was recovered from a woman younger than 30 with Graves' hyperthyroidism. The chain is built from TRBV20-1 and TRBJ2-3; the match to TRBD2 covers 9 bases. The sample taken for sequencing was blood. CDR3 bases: TGCAGTGCTAGCCATACTAGCGGGAGCACAGATACGCAGTATTTT. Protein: CSASHTSGSTDTQYF.